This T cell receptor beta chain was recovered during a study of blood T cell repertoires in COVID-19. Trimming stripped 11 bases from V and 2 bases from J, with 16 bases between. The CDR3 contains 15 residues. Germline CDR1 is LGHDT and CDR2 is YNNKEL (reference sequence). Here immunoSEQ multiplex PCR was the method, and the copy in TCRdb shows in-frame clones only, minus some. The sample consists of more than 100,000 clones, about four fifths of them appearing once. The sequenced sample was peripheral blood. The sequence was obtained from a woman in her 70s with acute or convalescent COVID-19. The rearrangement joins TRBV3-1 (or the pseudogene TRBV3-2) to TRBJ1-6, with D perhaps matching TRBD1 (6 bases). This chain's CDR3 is CACDGGAAYNSPLHF. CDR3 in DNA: TGTGCCTGTGACGGGGGGGCGGCCTATAATTCACCCCTCCACTTT.